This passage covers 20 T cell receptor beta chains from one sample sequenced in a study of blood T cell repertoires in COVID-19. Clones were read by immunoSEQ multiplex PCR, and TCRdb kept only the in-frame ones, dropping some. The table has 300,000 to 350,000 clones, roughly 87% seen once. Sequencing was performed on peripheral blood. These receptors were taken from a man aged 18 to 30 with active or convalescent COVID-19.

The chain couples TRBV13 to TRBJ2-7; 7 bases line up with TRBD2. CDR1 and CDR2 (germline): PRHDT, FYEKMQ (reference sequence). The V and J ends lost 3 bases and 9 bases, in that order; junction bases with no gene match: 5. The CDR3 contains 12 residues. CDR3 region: CASSFGRMVQYF. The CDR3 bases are TGTGCCAGCAGCTTCGGGAGGATGGTGCAGTACTTC.

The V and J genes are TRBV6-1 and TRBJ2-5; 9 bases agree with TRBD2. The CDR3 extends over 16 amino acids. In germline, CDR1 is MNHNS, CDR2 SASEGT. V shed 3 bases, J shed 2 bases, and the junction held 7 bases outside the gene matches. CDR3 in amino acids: CASSDLAGGTQETQYF. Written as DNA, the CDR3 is TGTGCCAGCAGTGATCTGGCGGGAGGGACACAAGAGACCCAGTACTTC.

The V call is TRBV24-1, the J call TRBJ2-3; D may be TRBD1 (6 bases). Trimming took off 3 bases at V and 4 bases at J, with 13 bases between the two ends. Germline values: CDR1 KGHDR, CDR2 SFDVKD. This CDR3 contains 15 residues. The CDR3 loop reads CATSDQQGRADTQYF. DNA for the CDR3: TGTGCCACCAGTGATCAACAGGGTAGAGCAGATACGCAGTATTTT.

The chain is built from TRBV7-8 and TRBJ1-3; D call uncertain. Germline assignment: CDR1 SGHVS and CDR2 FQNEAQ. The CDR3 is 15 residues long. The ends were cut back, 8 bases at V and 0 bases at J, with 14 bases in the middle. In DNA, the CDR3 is TGTGCCAGCGCCTCCGGGGTTGCCTCTGGAAACACCATATATTTT. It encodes CASASGVASGNTIYF.

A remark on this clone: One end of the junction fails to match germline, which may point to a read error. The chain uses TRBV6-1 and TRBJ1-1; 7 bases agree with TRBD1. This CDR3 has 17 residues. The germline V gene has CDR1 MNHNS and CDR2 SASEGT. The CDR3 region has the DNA TGTGCCAGCAGTGAAACGCCCGCAGGGGGGTTGAACGCTGAAGCTTTCTTT. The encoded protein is CASSETPAGGLNAEAFF.

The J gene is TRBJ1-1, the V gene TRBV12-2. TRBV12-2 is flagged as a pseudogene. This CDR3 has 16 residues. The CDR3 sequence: CASRLDTRGVRTEAFF. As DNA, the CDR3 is TGTGCAAGTCGCTTAGACACCCGGGGGGTAAGGACTGAAGCTTTCTTT.

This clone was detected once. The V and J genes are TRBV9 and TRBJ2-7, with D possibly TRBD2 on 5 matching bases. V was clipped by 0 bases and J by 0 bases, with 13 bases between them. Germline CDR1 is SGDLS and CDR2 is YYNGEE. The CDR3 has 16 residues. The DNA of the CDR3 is TGTGCCAGCAGCGTAGGTTCGTCGGGAAGCTCCTACGAGCAGTACTTC. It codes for CASSVGSSGSSYEQYF.

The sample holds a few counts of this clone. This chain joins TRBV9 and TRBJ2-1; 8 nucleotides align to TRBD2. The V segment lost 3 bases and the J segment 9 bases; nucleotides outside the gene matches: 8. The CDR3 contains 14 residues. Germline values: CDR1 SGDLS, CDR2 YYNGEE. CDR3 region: CASSAGTRALEQFF. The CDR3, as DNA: TGTGCCAGCAGCGCCGGGACTAGGGCTCTTGAGCAGTTCTTC.

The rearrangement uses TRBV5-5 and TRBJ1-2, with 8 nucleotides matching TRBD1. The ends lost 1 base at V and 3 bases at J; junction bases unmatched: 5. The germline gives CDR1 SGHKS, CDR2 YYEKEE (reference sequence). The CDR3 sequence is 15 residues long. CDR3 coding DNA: TGTGCCAGCAGCTTGCACCGGGACAGGCACTATGGCTACACCTTC. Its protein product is CASSLHRDRHYGYTF.

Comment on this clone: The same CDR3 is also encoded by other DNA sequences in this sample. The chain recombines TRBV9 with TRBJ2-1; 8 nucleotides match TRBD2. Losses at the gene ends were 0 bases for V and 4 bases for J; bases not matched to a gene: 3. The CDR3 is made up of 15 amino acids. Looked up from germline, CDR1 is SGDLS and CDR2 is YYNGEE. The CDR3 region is CASSVVAGGYNEQFF. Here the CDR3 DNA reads TGTGCCAGCAGCGTAGTGGCGGGAGGATACAATGAGCAGTTCTTC.

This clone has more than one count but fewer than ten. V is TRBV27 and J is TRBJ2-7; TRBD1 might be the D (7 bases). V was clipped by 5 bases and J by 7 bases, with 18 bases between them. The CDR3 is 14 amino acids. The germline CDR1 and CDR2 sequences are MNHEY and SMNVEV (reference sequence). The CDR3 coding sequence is TGTGCCAGCAGTGTCGGGACTCTCAGGGGGGAGCAGTACTTC. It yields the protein CASSVGTLRGEQYF.

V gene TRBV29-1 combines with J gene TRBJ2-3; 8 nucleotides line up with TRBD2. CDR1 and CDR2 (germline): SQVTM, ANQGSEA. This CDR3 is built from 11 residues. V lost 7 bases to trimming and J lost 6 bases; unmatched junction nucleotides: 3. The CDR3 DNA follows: TGCAGCGCCCCTAGCGGGGATACGCAGTATTTT. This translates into CSAPSGDTQYF.

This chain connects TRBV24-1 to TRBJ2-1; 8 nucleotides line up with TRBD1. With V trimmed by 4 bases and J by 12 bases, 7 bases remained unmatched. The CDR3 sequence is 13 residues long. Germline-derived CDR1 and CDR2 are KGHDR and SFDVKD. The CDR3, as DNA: TGTGCCACCAGTGAAGTGCCCGGGACAGGGCAGTTCTTC. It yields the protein CATSEVPGTGQFF.

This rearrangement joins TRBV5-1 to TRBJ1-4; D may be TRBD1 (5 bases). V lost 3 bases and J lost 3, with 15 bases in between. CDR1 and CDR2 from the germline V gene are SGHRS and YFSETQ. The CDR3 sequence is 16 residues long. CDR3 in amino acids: CASSYGQGRANEKLFF. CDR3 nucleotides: TGCGCCAGCAGCTACGGGCAGGGCAGAGCTAATGAAAAACTGTTTTTT. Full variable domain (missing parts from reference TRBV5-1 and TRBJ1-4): KAGVTQTPRYLIKTRGQQVTLSCSPISGHRSVSWYQQTPGQGLQFLFEYFSETQRNKGNFPGRFSGRQFSNSRSEMNVSTLELGDSALYLCASSYGQGRANEKLFFGSGTQLSVL.

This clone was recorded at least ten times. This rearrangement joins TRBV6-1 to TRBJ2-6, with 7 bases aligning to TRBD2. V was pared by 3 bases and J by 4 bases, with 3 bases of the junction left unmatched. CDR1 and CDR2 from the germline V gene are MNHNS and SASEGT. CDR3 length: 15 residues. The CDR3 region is CASSEGGSGANVLTF. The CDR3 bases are TGTGCCAGCAGTGAGGGGGGGTCCGGGGCCAACGTCCTGACTTTC.

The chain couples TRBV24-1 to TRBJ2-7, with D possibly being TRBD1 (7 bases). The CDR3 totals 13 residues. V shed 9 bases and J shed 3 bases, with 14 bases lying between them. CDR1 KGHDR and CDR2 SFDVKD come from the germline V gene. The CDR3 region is CATEGGQSYEQYF. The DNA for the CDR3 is TGTGCCACCGAGGGGGGACAGAGCTACGAGCAGTACTTC.

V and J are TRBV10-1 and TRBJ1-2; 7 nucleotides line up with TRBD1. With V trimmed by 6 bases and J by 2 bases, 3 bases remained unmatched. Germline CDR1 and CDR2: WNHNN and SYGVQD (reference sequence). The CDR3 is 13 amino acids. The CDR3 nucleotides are TGCGCCAGCAGCGAGACAGGGAACTATGGCTACACCTTC. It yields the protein CASSETGNYGYTF.

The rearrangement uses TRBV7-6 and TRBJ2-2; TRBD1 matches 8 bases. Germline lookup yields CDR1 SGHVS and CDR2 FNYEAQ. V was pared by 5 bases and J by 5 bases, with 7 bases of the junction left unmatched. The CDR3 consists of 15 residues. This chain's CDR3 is CASSPYRTGTGELFF. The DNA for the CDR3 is TGTGCCAGCAGCCCTTATCGGACAGGGACCGGGGAGCTGTTTTTT.

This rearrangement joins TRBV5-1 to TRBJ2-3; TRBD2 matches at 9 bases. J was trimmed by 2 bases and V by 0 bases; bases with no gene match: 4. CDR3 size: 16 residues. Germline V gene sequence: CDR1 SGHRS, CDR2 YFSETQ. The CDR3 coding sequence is TGCGCCAGCAGCTTGGAGGCGGGGGGGGACACAGATACGCAGTATTTT. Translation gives CASSLEAGGDTDTQYF.

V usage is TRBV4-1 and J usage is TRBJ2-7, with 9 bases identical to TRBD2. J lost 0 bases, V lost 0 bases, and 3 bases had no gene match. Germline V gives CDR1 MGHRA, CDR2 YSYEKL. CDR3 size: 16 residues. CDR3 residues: CASSQESGRSSYEQYF. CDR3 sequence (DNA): TGCGCCAGCAGCCAAGAAAGCGGGAGGAGCTCCTACGAGCAGTACTTC.